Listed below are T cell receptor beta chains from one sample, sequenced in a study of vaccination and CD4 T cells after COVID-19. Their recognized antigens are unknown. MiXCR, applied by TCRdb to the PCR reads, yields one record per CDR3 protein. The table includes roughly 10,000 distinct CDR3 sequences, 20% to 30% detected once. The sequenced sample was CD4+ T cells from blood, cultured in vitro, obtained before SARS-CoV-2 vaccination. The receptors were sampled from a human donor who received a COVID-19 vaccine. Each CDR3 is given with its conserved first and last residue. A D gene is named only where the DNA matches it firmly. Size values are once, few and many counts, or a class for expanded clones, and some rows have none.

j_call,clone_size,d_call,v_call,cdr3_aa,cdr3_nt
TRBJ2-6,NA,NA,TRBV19,CATLGQGGSGANVLTF,TGTGCCACCCTCGGGCAGGGGGGCTCTGGGGCCAACGTCCTGACTTTC
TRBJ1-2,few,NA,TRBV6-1,CAVSMGSGGYTF,TGTGCCGTTTCGATGGGATCGGGTGGCTACACCTTC
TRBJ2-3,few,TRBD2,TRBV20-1,CRTSGVSTDTQYF,TGCAGGACTAGCGGGGTGAGCACAGATACGCAGTATTTT
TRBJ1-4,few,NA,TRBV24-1,CATSDSSREKLFF,TGTGCCACCAGTGATTCCTCCCGGGAAAAACTGTTTTTT
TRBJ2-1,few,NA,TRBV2,CASSETRPVKGNEQFF,TGTGCCAGCAGTGAAACTAGGCCCGTAAAAGGCAATGAGCAGTTCTTC
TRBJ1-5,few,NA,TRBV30,CAWSPGYSNQPQHF,TGTGCCTGGTCGCCGGGGTATAGCAATCAGCCCCAGCATTTT
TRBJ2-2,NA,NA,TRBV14,CASSQSRAHGELFF,TGTGCCAGCAGCCAATCCCGGGCCCACGGGGAGCTGTTTTTT
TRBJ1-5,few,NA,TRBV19,CASSTTMGRNNQPQHF,TGTGCCAGTAGTACAACTATGGGACGGAATAATCAGCCCCAGCATTTT
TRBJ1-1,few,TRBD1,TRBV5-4,CASSPGQAANTEAFF,TGTGCCAGCAGCCCCGGACAGGCCGCGAACACTGAAGCTTTCTTT
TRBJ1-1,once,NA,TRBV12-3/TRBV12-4,CASSFGGRGPGAFF,TGTGCCAGCAGTTTTGGGGGCAGGGGACCTGGAGCTTTCTTT
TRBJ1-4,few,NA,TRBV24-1,CATSKPGTEKLFF,TGTGCCACCAGTAAACCAGGGACAGAAAAACTGTTTTTT
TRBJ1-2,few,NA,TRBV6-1,CASSGTLYGYTF,TGTGCCAGCAGTGGGACACTGTATGGCTACACCTTC
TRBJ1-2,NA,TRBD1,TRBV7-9,CASSSHDRDGYTF,TGTGCCAGCAGCTCCCATGACAGGGATGGCTACACCTTC
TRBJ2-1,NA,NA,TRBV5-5,CASSLYNYNEQFF,TGTGCCAGCAGCTTGTACAATTACAATGAGCAGTTCTTC
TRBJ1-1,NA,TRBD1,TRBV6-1,CASSRDRGGVLPMNTEAFF,TGTGCCAGCAGCCGGGACAGGGGTGGCGTTTTGCCCATGAACACTGAAGCTTTCTTT
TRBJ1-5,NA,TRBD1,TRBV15,CAASSGVDRGSNQPQHF,TGTGCCGCCAGCAGTGGTGTCGACAGGGGTAGCAATCAGCCCCAGCATTTT
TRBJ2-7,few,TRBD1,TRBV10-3,CAIRDRDVTGEQYF,TGTGCCATCAGGGACAGGGACGTTACGGGCGAGCAGTACTTC
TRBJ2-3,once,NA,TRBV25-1,CASREEADTQYF,TGTGCCAGCAGAGAAGAGGCAGATACGCAGTATTTT
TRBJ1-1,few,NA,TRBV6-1,CASVPIRGSGTEAFF,TGTGCCAGTGTCCCAATTCGGGGATCGGGCACTGAAGCTTTCTTT
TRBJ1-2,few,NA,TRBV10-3,CAILAGQGNYGYTF,TGTGCCATCCTCGCCGGGCAGGGCAACTATGGCTACACCTTC
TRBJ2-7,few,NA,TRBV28,CASSLTKYPGSGRLGSYEQYF,TGTGCCAGCAGTCTCACGAAATATCCTGGTTCTGGCAGGTTGGGGTCCTACGAGCAGTACTTC
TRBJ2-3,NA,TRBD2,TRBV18,CASSRLAGGGTDTQYF,TGTGCCAGCTCACGGTTAGCGGGGGGTGGCACAGATACGCAGTATTTT
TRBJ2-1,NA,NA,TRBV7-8,CASSSKRGALGNEQFF,TGTGCCAGCAGCTCGAAGAGGGGGGCCCTGGGGAATGAGCAGTTCTTC
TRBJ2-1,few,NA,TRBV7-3,CASSSSGNEQFF,TGTGCCAGCAGCAGTAGTGGTAATGAGCAGTTCTTC
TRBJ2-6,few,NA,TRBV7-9,CASSRDGGANVLTF,TGTGCCAGCAGCCGGGACGGAGGGGCCAACGTCCTGACTTTC
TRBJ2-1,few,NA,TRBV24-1,CATSDPVWNEQFF,TGTGCCACCAGTGACCCCGTGTGGAATGAGCAGTTCTTC
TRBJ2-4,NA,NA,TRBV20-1,CSAEEDGLLAKNIQYF,TGCAGTGCCGAAGAGGACGGCCTGCTAGCCAAAAACATTCAGTACTTC
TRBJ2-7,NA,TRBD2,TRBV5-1,CASSRTSSGGASYEQYF,TGCGCCAGCAGCCGAACTTCTAGCGGGGGGGCATCTTACGAGCAGTACTTC
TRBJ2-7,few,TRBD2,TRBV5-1,CASSLFGGKGDEQYF,TGCGCCAGCAGCTTGTTCGGGGGGAAAGGGGACGAGCAGTACTTC
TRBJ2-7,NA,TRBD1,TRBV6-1,CASRIVGTGAYEQYF,TGTGCCAGCAGGATCGTCGGGACAGGGGCCTACGAGCAGTACTTC
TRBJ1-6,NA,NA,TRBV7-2,CASSLPGNSPLHF,TGTGCCAGCAGCTTACCAGGGAACTCACCCCTCCACTTT
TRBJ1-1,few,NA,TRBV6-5,CASSYGQGNTEAFF,TGTGCCAGCAGTTACGGGCAGGGGAACACTGAAGCTTTCTTT
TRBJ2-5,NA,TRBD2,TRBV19,CASSSFRGGIGETQYF,TGTGCCAGTAGTAGTTTCCGCGGGGGGATAGGAGAGACCCAGTACTTC
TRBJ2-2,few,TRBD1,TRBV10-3,CAISDRDRGTGELFF,TGTGCCATCAGTGACCGGGACAGGGGGACCGGGGAGCTGTTTTTT
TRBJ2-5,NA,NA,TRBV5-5,CASSFRGQETQYF,TGTGCCAGCAGCTTTCGGGGCCAAGAGACCCAGTACTTC
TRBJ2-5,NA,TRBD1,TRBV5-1,CASSSTGVGETQYF,TGCGCCAGCAGCTCGACAGGGGTTGGAGAGACCCAGTACTTC
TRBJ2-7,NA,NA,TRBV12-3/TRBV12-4,CASSLGTYEQYF,TGTGCCAGCAGTTTGGGAACGTACGAGCAGTACTTC
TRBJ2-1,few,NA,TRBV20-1,CSASNSETRGLHEQFF,TGCAGTGCTAGTAATTCGGAGACGAGGGGACTTCATGAGCAGTTCTTC
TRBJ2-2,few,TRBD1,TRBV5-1,CASSLAQGVIGELFF,TGCGCCAGCAGCTTGGCGCAGGGGGTGATCGGGGAGCTGTTTTTT
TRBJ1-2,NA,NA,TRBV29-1,CSVTGLPNYGYTF,TGCAGCGTTACAGGGTTACCTAACTATGGCTACACCTTC
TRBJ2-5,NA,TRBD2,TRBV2,CASSVPGLAGYGETQYF,TGTGCCAGCAGTGTACCGGGACTAGCGGGCTACGGAGAGACCCAGTACTTC
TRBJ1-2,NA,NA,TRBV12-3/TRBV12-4,CASSLTLDTRLNYGYTF,TGTGCCAGCAGCTTAACCTTGGACACAAGGCTTAACTATGGCTACACCTTC
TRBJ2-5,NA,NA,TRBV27,CASTRTDRTETQYF,TGTGCCAGCACCCGGACAGACAGAACGGAGACCCAGTACTTC
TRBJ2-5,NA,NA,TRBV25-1,CASSGYLQGGQETQYF,TGTGCCAGCAGTGGATATCTACAGGGAGGCCAAGAGACCCAGTACTTC